This entry features one T cell receptor beta chain sequence. The data are from a study of shared clonotypes between healthy human individuals. Splitting of each subset's genomic DNA was done evenly across several immunoSEQ plates. Profiling relied on immunoSEQ multiplex PCR, and the TCRdb table lists in-frame clones only, not all of them. Of more than 850,000 clones detected, approximately 80% appear once; the ten largest clones hold 0.52%. The sequence was collected from a man aged 18 to 30 in good health. Some clones in this sample may be carry-over from other donors' samples. Sequencing was carried out using memory CD4+ T cells from PBMCs. Subset here: CD45RA-negative fraction.

CDR3 DNA: TGCGCCAGCAGCTTGGCTCTAGAAACTTATGGCTACACCTTC. It yields the protein CASSLALETYGYTF. This sequence joins TRBV5-1 and TRBJ1-2; D not resolved. The V gene's germline CDR1 is SGHRS and CDR2 YFSETQ. CDR3 size: 14 residues. Trimming left V 0 bases short and J 5 bases short, with 11 bases between.